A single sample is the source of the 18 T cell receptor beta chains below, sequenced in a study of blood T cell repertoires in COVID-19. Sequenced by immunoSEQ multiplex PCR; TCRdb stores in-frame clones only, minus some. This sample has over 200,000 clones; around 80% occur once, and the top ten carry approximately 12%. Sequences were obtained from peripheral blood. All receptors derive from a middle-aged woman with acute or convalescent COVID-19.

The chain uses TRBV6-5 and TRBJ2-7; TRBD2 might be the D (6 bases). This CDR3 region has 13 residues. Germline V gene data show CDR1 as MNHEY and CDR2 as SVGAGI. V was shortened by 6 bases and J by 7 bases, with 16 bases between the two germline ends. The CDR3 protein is CASRVRAAGEQYF. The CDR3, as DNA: TGTGCCAGCAGAGTCCGTGCCGCGGGGGAGCAGTACTTC.

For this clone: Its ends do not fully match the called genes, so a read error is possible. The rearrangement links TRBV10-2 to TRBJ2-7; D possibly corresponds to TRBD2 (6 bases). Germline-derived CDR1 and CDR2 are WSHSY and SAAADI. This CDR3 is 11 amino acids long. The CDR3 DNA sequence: TGCGCCAGCTTTTTTGCGGGAAGGCTGTTGTTC. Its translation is CASFFAGRLLF.

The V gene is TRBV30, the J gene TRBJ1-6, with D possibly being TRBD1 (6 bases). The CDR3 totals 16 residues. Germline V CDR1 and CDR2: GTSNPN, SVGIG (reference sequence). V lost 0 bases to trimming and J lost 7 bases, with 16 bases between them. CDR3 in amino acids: CAWSVKGVGGNSPLHF. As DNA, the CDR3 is TGTGCCTGGAGTGTTAAGGGGGTCGGGGGGAATTCACCCCTCCACTTT.

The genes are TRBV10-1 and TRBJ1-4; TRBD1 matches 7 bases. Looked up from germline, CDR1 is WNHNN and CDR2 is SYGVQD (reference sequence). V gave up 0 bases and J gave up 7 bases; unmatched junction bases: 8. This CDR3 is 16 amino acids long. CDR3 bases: TGCGCCAGCAGTGAGTCGAGGGGGCGCGGGCGTGAAAAACTGTTTTTT. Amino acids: CASSESRGRGREKLFF.

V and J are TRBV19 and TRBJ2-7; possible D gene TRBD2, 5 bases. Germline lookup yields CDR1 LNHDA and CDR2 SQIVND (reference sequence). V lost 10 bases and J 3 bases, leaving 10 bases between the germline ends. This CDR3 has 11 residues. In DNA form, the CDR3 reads TGTGCCACAAGCGGCAACTACGAGCAGTACTTC. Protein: CATSGNYEQYF.

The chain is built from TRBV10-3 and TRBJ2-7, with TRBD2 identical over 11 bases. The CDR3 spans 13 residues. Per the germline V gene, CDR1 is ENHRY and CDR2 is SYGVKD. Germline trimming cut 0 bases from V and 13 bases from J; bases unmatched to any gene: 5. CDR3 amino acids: CAISESATSGAYF. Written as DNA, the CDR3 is TGTGCCATCAGTGAGTCGGCGACTAGCGGGGCCTACTTC.

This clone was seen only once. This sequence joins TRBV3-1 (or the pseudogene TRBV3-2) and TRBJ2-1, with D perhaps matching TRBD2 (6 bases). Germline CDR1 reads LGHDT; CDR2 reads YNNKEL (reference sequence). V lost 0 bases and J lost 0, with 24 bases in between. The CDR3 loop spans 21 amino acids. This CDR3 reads CASSQDSRGGATSSSYNEQFF. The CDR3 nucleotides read TGTGCCAGCAGCCAAGATAGTAGGGGAGGAGCGACCTCGAGCTCCTACAATGAGCAGTTCTTC.

The CDR3 sequence is CASSYGLAGETYEQYF. The CDR3 nucleotides read TGTGCCAGCAGTTACGGATTAGCGGGAGAAACCTACGAGCAGTACTTC. V and J are TRBV6-4 and TRBJ2-7, with 9 bases aligning to TRBD2. V was pared by 5 bases and J by 2 bases, with 10 bases of the junction left unmatched. The CDR3 extends over 16 amino acids. Germline assignment: CDR1 MRHNA and CDR2 SNTAGT.

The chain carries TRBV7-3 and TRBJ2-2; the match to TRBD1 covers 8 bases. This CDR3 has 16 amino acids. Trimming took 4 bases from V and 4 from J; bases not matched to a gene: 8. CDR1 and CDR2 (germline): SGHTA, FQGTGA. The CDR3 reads CASSSGQGVGTGELFF. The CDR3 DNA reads TGTGCCAGCAGCTCTGGACAGGGAGTTGGCACCGGGGAGCTGTTTTTT.

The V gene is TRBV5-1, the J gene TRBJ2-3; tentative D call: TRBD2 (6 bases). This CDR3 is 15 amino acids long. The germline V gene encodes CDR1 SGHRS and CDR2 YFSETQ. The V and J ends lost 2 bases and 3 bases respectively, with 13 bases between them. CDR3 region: CASSFGGYGTDTQYF. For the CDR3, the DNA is TGCGCCAGCAGCTTCGGAGGGTATGGAACAGATACGCAGTATTTT.

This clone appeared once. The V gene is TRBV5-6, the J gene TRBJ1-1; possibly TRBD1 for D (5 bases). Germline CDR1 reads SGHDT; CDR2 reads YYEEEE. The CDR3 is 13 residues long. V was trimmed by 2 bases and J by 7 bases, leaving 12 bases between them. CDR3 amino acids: CASSFGGVIEAFF. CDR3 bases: TGTGCCAGCAGCTTTGGAGGGGTTATTGAAGCTTTCTTT.

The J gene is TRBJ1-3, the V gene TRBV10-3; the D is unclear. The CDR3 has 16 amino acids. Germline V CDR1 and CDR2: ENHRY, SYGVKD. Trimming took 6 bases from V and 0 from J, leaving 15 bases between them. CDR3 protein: CAIRPFAESSGNTIYF. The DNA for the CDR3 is TGTGCCATCAGGCCGTTTGCAGAAAGCTCTGGAAACACCATATATTTT.

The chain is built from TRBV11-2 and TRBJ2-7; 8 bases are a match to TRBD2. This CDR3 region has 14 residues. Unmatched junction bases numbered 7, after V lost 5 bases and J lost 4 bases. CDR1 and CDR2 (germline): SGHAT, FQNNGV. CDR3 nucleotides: TGTGCCAGCAGCAAGATAGCGGGGTGGTACGAGCAGTACTTC. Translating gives CASSKIAGWYEQYF.

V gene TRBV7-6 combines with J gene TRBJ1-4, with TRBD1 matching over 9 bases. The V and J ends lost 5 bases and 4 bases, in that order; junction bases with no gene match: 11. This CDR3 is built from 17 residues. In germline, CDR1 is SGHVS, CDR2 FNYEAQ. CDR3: CASSAQYRGRINEKLFF. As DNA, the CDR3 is TGTGCCAGCAGCGCCCAATACAGGGGGCGAATTAATGAAAAACTGTTTTTT.

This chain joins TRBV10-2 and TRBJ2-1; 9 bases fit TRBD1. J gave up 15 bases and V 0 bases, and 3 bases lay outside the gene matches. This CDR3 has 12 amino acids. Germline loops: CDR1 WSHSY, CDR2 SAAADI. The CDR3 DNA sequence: TGCGCCAGCAGTGAGTCCGGGACAGGGCCGTTCTTC. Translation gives CASSESGTGPFF.

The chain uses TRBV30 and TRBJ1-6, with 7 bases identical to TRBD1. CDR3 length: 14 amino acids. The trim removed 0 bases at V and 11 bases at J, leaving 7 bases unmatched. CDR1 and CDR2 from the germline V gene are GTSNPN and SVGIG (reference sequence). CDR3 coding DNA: TGTGCCTGGAGTGTACGGGACAGATATCCACCCCTCCACTTT. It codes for CAWSVRDRYPPLHF.

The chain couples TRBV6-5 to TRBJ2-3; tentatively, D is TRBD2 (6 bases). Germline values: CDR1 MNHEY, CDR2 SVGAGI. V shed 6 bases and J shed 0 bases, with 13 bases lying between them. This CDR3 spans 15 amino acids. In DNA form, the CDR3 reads TGTGCCAGCAGAGTCGCCGGGACTAGCACAGATACGCAGTATTTT. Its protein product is CASRVAGTSTDTQYF.

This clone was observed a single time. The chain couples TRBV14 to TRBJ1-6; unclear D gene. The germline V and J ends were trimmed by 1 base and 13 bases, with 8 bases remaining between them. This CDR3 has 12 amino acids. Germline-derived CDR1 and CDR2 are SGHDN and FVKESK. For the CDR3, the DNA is TGTGCCAGCAGCCAAGCAAGGGAGCCCCTCCACTTT. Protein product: CASSQAREPLHF.